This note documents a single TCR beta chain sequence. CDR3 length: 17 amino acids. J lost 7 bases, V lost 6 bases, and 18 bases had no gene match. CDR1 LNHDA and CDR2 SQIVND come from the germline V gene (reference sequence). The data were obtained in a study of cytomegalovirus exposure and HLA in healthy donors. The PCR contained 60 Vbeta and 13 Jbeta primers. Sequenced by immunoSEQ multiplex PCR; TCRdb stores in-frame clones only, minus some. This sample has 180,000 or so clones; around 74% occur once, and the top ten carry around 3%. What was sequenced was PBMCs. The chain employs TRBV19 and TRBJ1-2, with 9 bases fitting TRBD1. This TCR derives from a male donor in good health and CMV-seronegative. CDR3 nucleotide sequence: TGTGCCAGTAGCGACCGCGGGACAGGGACCGTCCGGGGTGGCTACACCTTC. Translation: CASSDRGTGTVRGGYTF.